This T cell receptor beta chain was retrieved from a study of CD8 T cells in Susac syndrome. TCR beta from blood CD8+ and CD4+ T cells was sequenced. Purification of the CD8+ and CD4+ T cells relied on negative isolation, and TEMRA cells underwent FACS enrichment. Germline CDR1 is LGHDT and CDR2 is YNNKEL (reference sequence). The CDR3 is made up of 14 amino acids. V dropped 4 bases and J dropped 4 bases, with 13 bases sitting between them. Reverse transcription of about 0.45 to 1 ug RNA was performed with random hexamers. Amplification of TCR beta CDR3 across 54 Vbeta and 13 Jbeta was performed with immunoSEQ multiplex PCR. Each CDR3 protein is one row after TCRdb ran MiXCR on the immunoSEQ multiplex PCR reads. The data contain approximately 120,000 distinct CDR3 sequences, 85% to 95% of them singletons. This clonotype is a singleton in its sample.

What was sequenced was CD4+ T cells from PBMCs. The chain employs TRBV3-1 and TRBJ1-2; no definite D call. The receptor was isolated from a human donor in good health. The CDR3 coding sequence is TGTGCCAGCAGCCCCAACCACCAAAGCTATGGCTACACCTTC. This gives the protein CASSPNHQSYGYTF.